The 16 T cell receptor beta chains given below trace back to one sample, sequenced in a study of control samples from healthy donors and cancer patients. Data came from immunoSEQ multiplex PCR; TCRdb stores just in-frame clones and leaves some out. The sample has tens of thousands of clones, about nine tenths seen once. Sequenced sample: PBMCs. These receptors originate from a man in his forties with colorectal cancer.

This clone was counted a few times. The rearrangement uses TRBV6-5 and TRBJ1-2; possibly TRBD1 for D (5 bases). Looked up from germline, CDR1 is MNHEY and CDR2 is SVGAGI. V lost 8 bases and J lost 5, with 12 bases in between. The CDR3 consists of 12 residues. CDR3 sequence reads: CASDDSFYGYTF. Written as DNA, the CDR3 is TGTGCCAGCGACGACAGCTTTTATGGCTACACCTTC.

J is TRBJ2-1 and V is TRBV6-2 or TRBV6-3; 14 nucleotides agree with TRBD2. Germline CDR1 and CDR2: MNHEY and SVGEGT. J gave up 6 bases and V 5 bases, and 9 bases lay outside the gene matches. The CDR3 sequence is 17 residues long. The CDR3 DNA is TGTGCCAGCAGTGGCGCCCGGACTAGCGGGAGGAGCAATGAGCAGTTCTTC. It encodes CASSGARTSGRSNEQFF.

The chain combines TRBV24-1 with TRBJ1-2, with TRBD1 matching 7 bases. After removal of 4 bases from V and 7 bases from J, the junction contained 8 bases not matched to a gene. The germline V gene encodes CDR1 KGHDR and CDR2 SFDVKD. The CDR3 is 14 residues long. CDR3 DNA: TGTGCCACCAGTGACCGAACAGGGGTGGGTGGCTACACCTTC. Translated: CATSDRTGVGGYTF.

This rearrangement joins TRBV13 to TRBJ2-7, with D unclear. The CDR3 extends over 14 amino acids. Germline-derived CDR1 and CDR2 are PRHDT and FYEKMQ (reference sequence). The V gene lost 1 base and the J gene lost 0 bases, with 7 bases spanning the gap. The CDR3 sequence: CASSLEHSSYEQYF. The CDR3 DNA reads TGTGCCAGCAGCTTAGAACACAGCTCCTACGAGCAGTACTTC.

Only one count was recorded for this clone. The junction and the germline gene differ at one end; a read error may be behind it. The chain couples TRBV25-1 to TRBJ1-3; D unclear. Germline loops: CDR1 MGHDK, CDR2 SYGVNS. The CDR3 extends over 14 amino acids. CDR3 nucleotide sequence: TGTGCCAGCAGTGAATTCGGCTCTGCAAACACCATATATTTT. The encoded protein is CASSEFGSANTIYF.

This sequence joins TRBV5-8 and TRBJ1-2; D possibly corresponds to TRBD1 (5 bases). Germline V CDR1 and CDR2: SGHTS, YDEGEE. The CDR3 extends over 11 amino acids. Trimming left V 4 bases short and J 4 bases short, with 5 bases between. The CDR3 reads CASSQGYGYTF. CDR3 nucleotide sequence: TGTGCCAGCAGCCAGGGCTATGGCTACACCTTC.

This rearrangement joins TRBV6-5 to TRBJ1-1, with 7 bases matching TRBD1. The CDR3 contains 12 residues. The J segment lost 4 bases and the V segment lost 5 bases, leaving 1 base of the junction unmatched. CDR1 is MNHEY, CDR2 SVGAGI, per germline. CDR3 sequence: CASSRQGTEAFF. The CDR3 DNA is TGTGCCAGCAGTCGACAGGGCACTGAAGCTTTCTTT.

This clone has just one count. The V and J genes are TRBV10-3 and TRBJ2-1; D remains unclear. The CDR3 spans 13 residues. Per germline, CDR1 ENHRY and CDR2 SYGVKD. V gave up 6 bases and J gave up 5 bases, with 11 bases separating them. The CDR3 bases are TGTGCCATCAGCCGGGCCTTGAACAATGAGCAGTTCTTC. It is translated as CAISRALNNEQFF.

J is TRBJ2-7 and V is TRBV7-9, with TRBD2 matching over 11 bases. The CDR3 length is 17 residues. Germline loops: CDR1 SEHNR, CDR2 FQNEAQ (reference sequence). V dropped 4 bases and J dropped 7; count of bases not matched to a gene: 15. The CDR3 reads CASSSSNPTSGRGEQYF. In nucleotides, the CDR3 is TGTGCCAGCAGCTCGTCCAACCCCACTAGCGGGAGAGGTGAGCAGTACTTC. The whole variable domain, remainder taken from reference TRBV7-9 and TRBJ2-7, is DTGVSQNPRHKITKRGQNVTFRCDPISEHNRLYWYRQTLGQGPEFLTYFQNEAQLEKSRLLSDRFSAERPKGSFSTLEIQRTEQGDSAMYLCASSSSNPTSGRGEQYFGPGTRLTVT.

Only one count was recorded for this clone. This chain uses TRBV14 with TRBJ1-1; D is unclear. The germline CDR1 and CDR2 sequences are SGHDN and FVKESK. This CDR3 contains 15 residues. The V and J ends lost 2 bases and 8 bases respectively, with 18 bases between them. CDR3 in DNA: TGTGCCAGCAGCCAAAAGATGGGCCCAGGAGGGGAAGCTTTCTTT. This gives the protein CASSQKMGPGGEAFF.

The chain joins TRBV30 to TRBJ2-2; 9 bases are shared with TRBD1. The CDR3 loop spans 14 amino acids. CDR1 GTSNPN and CDR2 SVGIG come from the germline V gene (reference sequence). The V gene end was trimmed by 4 bases and the J gene end by 6 bases; junction bases not matched to a gene: 6. CDR3 sequence (DNA): TGTGCCTGGATTGACAGGGGGGTATCCGGGGAGCTGTTTTTT. As protein: CAWIDRGVSGELFF.

V usage is TRBV11-2 and J usage is TRBJ1-4; D might be TRBD1 (6 bases). V was clipped by 4 bases and J by 5 bases, with 20 bases between them. The CDR3 is made up of 17 amino acids. Germline V gene data show CDR1 as SGHAT and CDR2 as FQNNGV. The CDR3 region is CASSSAPNGGGNEKLFF. CDR3 coding DNA: TGTGCCAGCAGCTCAGCACCCAATGGGGGGGGCAATGAAAAACTGTTTTTT.

The J gene is TRBJ2-2, the V gene TRBV6-6; D ambiguous. CDR1 is MNHNY and CDR2 is SVGAGI in the germline V gene (reference sequence). This CDR3 is 13 amino acids long. The germline V and J ends were trimmed by 2 bases and 4 bases, with 5 bases remaining between them. CDR3 region: CASSYGSTGELFF. The CDR3 coding sequence is TGTGCCAGCAGTTACGGTTCCACCGGGGAGCTGTTTTTT.

This sequence joins TRBV19 and TRBJ2-3; weak D call: TRBD1 (5 bases). Germline V gives CDR1 LNHDA, CDR2 SQIVND (reference sequence). V was trimmed by 5 bases and J by 1 base, leaving 16 bases between them. The CDR3 loop spans 16 amino acids. CDR3: CASSPPGFTRTDTQYF. CDR3 coding DNA: TGTGCCAGTAGTCCCCCAGGGTTCACCCGCACAGATACGCAGTATTTT.

The rearrangement links TRBV4-1 to TRBJ2-7, with D hard to call. The V gene's germline CDR1 is MGHRA and CDR2 YSYEKL. V shed 1 base and J shed 3 bases, with 10 bases lying between them. The CDR3 sequence is 14 residues long. The CDR3 reads CASSQGPAYYEQYF. The DNA for the CDR3 is TGCGCCAGCAGCCAAGGACCGGCGTACTACGAGCAGTACTTC.

V gene TRBV29-1 combines with J gene TRBJ2-1, with 12 bases aligning to TRBD2. The germline V gene encodes CDR1 SQVTM and CDR2 ANQGSEA. CDR3 length: 16 residues. The V gene end was trimmed by 4 bases and the J gene end by 8 bases; junction bases not matched to a gene: 12. The CDR3 region has the DNA TGCAGCGTTGGGCCCCCCTCTAGCGGGAGGGCCGATGAGCAGTTCTTC. It is translated as CSVGPPSSGRADEQFF.